This T cell receptor beta chain was profiled in a study of T cells after yellow fever vaccination. Overall study findings and caveats: The presence of abundant clonotypes contaminating from the bulk population was possible in FACS-sorted repertoires. Post-booster repertoires contained most primary-vaccination clones again (96% CD4, roughly 91% CD8).

The germline CDR1 and CDR2 sequences are SGHRS and YFSETQ. This CDR3 spans 15 amino acids. Trimming cost V 4 bases and J 4 bases; bases outside gene matches: 6. TCRdb re-called the 5' RACE reads through MiXCR, storing one row per CDR3 protein. The data show some 500,000 distinct CDR3 sequences, with less than 15% seen just once and around 15% held by the top ten. This clonotype was counted a few times. Its antigen is not known. This specimen was PBMCs, taken on the day of the yellow fever booster vaccination. J is TRBJ2-3 and V is TRBV5-1; 10 bases agree with TRBD1. The TCR originated in a man in his thirties or forties who received the YFV17D yellow fever vaccine. In DNA form, the CDR3 reads TGCGCCAGCAGCGACCGGGACAGGGGACCAGATACGCAGTATTTT. Its protein is CASSDRDRGPDTQYF.